One sample yielded the 3 T cell receptor beta chains listed below, sequenced in a study of shared clonotypes between healthy human individuals. Assay used: immunoSEQ multiplex PCR; TCRdb lists only in-frame clones, some missing. The sample carries hundreds of thousands of clones, approximately 96% recorded once. The naive CD8 fraction comprised CD45RO-negative cells positively selected for CCR7 and excluded terminally differentiated effector memory CD45RA+ cells. Sequenced sample: naive CD8+ T cells sorted from blood. The receptors derive from a woman younger than 45 in good health.

The chain couples TRBV19 to TRBJ1-1; the D gene is possibly TRBD1 (5 bases). Trimming removed 1 base from V and 4 bases from J, with 10 bases in between. The CDR3 contains 14 residues. Per germline, CDR1 LNHDA and CDR2 SQIVND (reference sequence). This CDR3 is CASSIGGDVTEAFF. In DNA form, the CDR3 reads TGTGCCAGTAGTATAGGGGGGGATGTCACTGAAGCTTTCTTT. Full variable domain (missing parts from reference TRBV19 and TRBJ1-1): DGGITQSPKYLFRKEGQNVTLSCEQNLNHDAMYWYRQDPGQGLRLIYYSQIVNDFQKGDIAEGYSVSREKKESFPLTVTSAQKNPTAFYLCASSIGGDVTEAFFGQGTRLTVV.

This clone was observed a single time. The chain uses TRBV28 and TRBJ2-5; D gene uncertain. In germline, CDR1 is MDHEN, CDR2 SYDVKM. V shed 1 base and J shed 3 bases, with 9 bases lying between them. The CDR3 sequence is 14 residues long. This chain's CDR3 is CASSLLGLEETQYF. The CDR3 DNA reads as TGTGCCAGCAGTTTATTAGGCCTAGAAGAGACCCAGTACTTC.

The rearrangement joins TRBV19 to TRBJ1-5, with D maybe TRBD1 (6 bases). Per the germline V gene, CDR1 is LNHDA and CDR2 is SQIVND (reference sequence). The CDR3 runs 16 residues. Trimming removed 6 bases at V and 0 bases at J, with 15 bases between. CDR3 coding DNA: TGTGCCAGTAGGGCACTGAGGGGGATTAGCAATCAGCCCCAGCATTTT. Translation: CASRALRGISNQPQHF.